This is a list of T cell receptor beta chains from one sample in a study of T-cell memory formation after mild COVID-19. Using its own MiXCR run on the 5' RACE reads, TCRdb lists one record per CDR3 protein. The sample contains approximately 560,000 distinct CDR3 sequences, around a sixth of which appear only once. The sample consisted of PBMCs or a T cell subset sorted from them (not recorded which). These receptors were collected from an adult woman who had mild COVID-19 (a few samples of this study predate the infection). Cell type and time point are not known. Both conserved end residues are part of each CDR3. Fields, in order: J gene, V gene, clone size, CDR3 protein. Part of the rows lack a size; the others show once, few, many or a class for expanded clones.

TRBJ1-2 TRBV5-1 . CASSLWDRASVYTF
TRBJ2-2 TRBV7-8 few CASSLVLGYTGELFF
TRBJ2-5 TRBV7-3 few CASSLWTGDETQYF
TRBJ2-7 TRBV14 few CASSRTSGSKEQYF
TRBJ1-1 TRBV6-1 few CASSAAGRGRTEAFF
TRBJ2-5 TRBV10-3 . CAISERGEGTQYF
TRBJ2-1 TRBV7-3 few CASSPQAAGGRNEQFF
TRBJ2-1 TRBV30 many CAWSVITTGEQFF
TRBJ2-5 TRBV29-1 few CSVEGTGLQETQYF
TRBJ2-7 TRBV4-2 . CASSQGEGDRGLEQYF
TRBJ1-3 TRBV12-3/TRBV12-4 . CASSLGWGSSGNTIYF
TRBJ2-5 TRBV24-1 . CATRELAGGPGVETQYF
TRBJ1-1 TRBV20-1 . CSARDFGGLAEAFF
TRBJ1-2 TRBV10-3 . CAISDPGQGPSNYGYTF
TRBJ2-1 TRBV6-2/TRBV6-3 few CASSFRTGYYNEQFF
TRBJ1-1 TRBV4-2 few CASSLGQVGTEAFF
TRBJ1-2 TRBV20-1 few CSADPTGNYGYTF
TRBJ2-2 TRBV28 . CASRAFPLPGGELFF
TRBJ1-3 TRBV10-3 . CAIRRGTGNTIYF
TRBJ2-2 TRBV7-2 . CASSHASGGPGELFF
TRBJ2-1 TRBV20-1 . CSARDSGGVDEQFF
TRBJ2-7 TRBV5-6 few CASSLAGTGADYEQYF
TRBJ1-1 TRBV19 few CASSTGQIPEAFF
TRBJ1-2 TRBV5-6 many CASSLLQAHYGYTF
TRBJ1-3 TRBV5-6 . CASSLGQGVLGNTIYF
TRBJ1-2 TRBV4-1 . CASSQDPGGEYGYTF
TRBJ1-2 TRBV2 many CASSESLGTDGYTF
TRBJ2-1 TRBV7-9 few CASSLSPSGHNEQFF
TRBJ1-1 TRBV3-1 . CASSQGGFEAFF
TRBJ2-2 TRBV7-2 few CASSLRGHSTGELFF
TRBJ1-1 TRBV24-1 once CATSDSRGGNTEAFF
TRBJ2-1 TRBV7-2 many CASSPRTGSYNEQFF